This TCR beta chain was retrieved from a study of shared clonotypes between healthy human individuals. Profiled with immunoSEQ multiplex PCR; TCRdb holds only in-frame clones, not every one. The sample includes around 600,000 clones, about 98% seen only once; the top ten take approximately 0.3%. The table lists this clone with a count of one. Naive CD8 cells lacked CD45RO, underwent positive selection for CCR7 and left out terminally differentiated effector memory CD45RA+ cells. CDR1 is KGHSH and CDR2 is LQKENI in the germline V gene. CDR3 size: 15 residues. V was cut by 2 bases and J by 2 bases, with 10 bases left in between.

The sequence was obtained from a man aged 25 to 40 in good health. The chain has TRBV18 and TRBJ1-5, with D uncertain. The sample was naive CD8+ T cells sorted from blood. The DNA for the CDR3 is TGTGCCAGCTCACCAGCAGGTAGGGGCAATCAGCCCCAGCATTTT. This translates into CASSPAGRGNQPQHF. Supplemented by reference TRBV18 and TRBJ1-5, the full variable domain reads NAGVMQNPRHLVRRRGQEARLRCSPMKGHSHVYWYRQLPEEGLKFMVYLQKENIIDESGMPKERFSAEFPKEGPSILRIQQVVRGDSAAYFCASSPAGRGNQPQHFGDGTRLSIL.